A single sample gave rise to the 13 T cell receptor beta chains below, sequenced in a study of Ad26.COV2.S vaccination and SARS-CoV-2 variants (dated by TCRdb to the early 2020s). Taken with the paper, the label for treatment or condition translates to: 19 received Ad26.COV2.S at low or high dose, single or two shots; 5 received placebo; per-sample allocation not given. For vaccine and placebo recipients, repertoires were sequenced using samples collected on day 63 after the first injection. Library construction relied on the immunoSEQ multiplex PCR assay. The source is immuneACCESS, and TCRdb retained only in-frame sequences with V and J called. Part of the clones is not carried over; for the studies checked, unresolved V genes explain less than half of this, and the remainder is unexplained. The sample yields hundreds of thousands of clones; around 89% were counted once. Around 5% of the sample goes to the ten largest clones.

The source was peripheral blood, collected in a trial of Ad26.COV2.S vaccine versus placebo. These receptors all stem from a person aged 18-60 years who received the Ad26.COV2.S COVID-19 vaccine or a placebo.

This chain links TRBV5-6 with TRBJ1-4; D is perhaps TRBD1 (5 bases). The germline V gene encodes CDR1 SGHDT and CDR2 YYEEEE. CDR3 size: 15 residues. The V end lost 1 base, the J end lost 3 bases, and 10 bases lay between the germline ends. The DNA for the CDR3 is TGTGCCAGCAGCTTGAGGGAGGGGCCTAATGAAAAACTGTTTTTT. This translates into CASSLREGPNEKLFF. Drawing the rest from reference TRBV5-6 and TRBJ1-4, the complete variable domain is DAGVTQSPTHLIKTRGQQVTLRCSPKSGHDTVSWYQQALGQGPQFIFQYYEEEERQRGNFPDRFSGHQFPNYSSELNVNALLLGDSALYLCASSLREGPNEKLFFGSGTQLSVL.

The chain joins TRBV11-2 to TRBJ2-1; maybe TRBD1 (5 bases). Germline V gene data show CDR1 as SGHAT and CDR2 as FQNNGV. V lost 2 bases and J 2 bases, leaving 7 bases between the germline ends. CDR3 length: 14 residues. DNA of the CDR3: TGTGCCAGCAGCTTACAAGGGGCCTACAATGAGCAGTTCTTC. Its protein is CASSLQGAYNEQFF.

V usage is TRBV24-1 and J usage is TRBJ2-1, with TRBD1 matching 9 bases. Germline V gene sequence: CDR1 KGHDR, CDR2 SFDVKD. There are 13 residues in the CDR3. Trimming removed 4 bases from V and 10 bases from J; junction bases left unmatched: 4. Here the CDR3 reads CATSDYRGLEQFF. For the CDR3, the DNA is TGTGCCACCAGTGACTACAGGGGGCTGGAGCAGTTCTTC.

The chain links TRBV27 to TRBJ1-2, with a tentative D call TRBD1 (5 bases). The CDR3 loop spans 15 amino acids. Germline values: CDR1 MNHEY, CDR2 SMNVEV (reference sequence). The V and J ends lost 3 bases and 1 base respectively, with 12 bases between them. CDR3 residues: CASSFTAQGNYGYTF. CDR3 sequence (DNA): TGTGCCAGCAGTTTCACAGCGCAGGGTAACTATGGCTACACCTTC.

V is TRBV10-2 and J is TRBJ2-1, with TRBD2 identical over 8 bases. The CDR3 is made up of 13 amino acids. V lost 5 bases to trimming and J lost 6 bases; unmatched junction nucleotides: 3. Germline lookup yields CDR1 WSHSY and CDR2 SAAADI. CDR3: CASSSGTSNEQFF. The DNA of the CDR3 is TGCGCCAGCAGTTCCGGGACTAGCAATGAGCAGTTCTTC.

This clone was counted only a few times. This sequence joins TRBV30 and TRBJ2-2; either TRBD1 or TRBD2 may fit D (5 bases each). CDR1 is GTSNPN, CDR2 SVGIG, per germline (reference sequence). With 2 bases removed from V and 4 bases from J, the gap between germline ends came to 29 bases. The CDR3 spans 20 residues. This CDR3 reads CAWSFNPRDPLPVFTGELFF. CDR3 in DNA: TGTGCCTGGAGTTTTAATCCCCGGGACCCGCTACCGGTATTCACCGGGGAGCTGTTTTTT.

CDR3 region: CASSGQLNQPQHF. The CDR3 bases are TGTGCCAGTAGCGGACAGCTCAATCAGCCCCAGCATTTT. This sequence joins TRBV19 and TRBJ1-5; possibly TRBD1 for D (6 bases). This CDR3 has 13 residues. Trimming pared 6 bases from V and 3 bases from J, leaving 9 bases between. Germline CDR1 and CDR2: LNHDA and SQIVND (reference sequence).

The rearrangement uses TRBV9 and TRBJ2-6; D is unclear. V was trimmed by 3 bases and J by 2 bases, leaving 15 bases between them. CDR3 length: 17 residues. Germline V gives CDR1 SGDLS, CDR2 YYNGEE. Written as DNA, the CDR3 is TGTGCCAGCAGCGCCATAGACGGCACTACTGGGGCCAACGTCCTGACTTTC. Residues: CASSAIDGTTGANVLTF.

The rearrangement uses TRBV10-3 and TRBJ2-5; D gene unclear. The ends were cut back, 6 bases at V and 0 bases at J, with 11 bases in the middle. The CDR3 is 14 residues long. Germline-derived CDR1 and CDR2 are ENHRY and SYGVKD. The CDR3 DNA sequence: TGTGCCATCAGAGAATACCAAGACCAAGAGACCCAGTACTTC. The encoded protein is CAIREYQDQETQYF.

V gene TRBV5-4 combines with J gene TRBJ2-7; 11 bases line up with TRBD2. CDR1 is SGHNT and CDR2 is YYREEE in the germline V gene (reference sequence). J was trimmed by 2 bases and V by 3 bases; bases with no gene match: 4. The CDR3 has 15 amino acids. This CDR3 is CASSSSGRPPYEQYF. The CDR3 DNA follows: TGTGCCAGCAGCTCTAGCGGGAGGCCTCCCTACGAGCAGTACTTC.

CDR3 residues: CASSDGLALEQFF. The CDR3 DNA reads TGTGCCAGCAGCGACGGACTAGCTCTTGAGCAGTTCTTC. The chain carries TRBV5-4 and TRBJ2-1, with 8 bases fitting TRBD2. CDR3 size: 13 residues. Germline V gene lookup returns CDR1 SGHNT and CDR2 YYREEE (reference sequence). V lost 4 bases to trimming and J lost 9 bases; unmatched junction nucleotides: 6.

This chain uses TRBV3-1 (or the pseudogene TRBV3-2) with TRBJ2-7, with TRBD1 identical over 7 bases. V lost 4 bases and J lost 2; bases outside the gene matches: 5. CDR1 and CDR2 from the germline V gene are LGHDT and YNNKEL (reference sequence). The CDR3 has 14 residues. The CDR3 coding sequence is TGTGCCAGCAGCCCCGGGACAGTGACCTACGAGCAGTACTTC. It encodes CASSPGTVTYEQYF.

The CDR3 region has the DNA TGTGCCAGCAGCTTAGAGGCGGGGGCCCACGAGCAGTACTTC. Protein product: CASSLEAGAHEQYF. The V and J genes are TRBV7-9 and TRBJ2-7, with D possibly being TRBD2 (7 bases). CDR1 and CDR2 (germline): SEHNR, FQNEAQ (reference sequence). Trimming removed 1 base from V and 5 bases from J, with 12 bases in between. The CDR3 consists of 14 residues.